The source of this TCR beta chain is a study of T-cell reconstitution after alpha-beta-depleted transplantation in children. Study-wide points: Day-60 TCRbeta diversity that was high in some patients was derived from surviving recipient T cells and thymic progenitors. Several hundred expanded graft clones reportedly were the source of alpha-beta T cells about two months after transplant. When one year had passed after transplant, most T-cell counts and diversity came from newly produced T cells.

This clonotype showed up just a few times. Its antigen remains unidentified. V was clipped by 5 bases and J by 3 bases, with 17 bases between them. The CDR3 totals 15 residues. The germline V gene has CDR1 MNHNS and CDR2 SASEGT. Unique molecular identifiers were incorporated when the TCRbeta library was constructed. In TCRdb, the PCR reads were re-called with MiXCR into one record per CDR3 protein. The sample includes 300,000 to 350,000 distinct CDR3 sequences, roughly 21% of them seen just once. This receptor was obtained from a male patient aged 10 to 17 who had a stem cell transplant for acute lymphoblastic leukemia, so the T cells may come from the graft donor. J is TRBJ2-7 and V is TRBV6-1, with a possible D match to TRBD2 (7 bases). The sequencing here drew on PBMCs, mostly from graft donor cells, taken 180 days after TCRalphabeta/CD19-depleted stem cell transplant. CDR3 region: CASSPQGGGFYEQYF. The CDR3 nucleotides read TGTGCCAGCAGTCCTCAGGGAGGGGGGTTCTACGAGCAGTACTTC.